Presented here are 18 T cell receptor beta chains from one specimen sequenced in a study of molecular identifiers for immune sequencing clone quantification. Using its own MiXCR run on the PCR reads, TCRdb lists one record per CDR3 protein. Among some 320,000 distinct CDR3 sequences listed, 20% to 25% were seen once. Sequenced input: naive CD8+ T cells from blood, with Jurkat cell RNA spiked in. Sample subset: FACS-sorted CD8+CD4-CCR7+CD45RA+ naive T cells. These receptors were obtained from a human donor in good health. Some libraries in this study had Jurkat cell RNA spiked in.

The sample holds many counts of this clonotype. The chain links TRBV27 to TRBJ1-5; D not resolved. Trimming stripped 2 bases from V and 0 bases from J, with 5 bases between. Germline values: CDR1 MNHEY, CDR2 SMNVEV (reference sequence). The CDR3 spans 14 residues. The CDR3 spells CASSLAVSNQPQHF. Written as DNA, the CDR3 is TGTGCCAGCAGTTTAGCAGTTAGCAATCAGCCCCAGCATTTT.

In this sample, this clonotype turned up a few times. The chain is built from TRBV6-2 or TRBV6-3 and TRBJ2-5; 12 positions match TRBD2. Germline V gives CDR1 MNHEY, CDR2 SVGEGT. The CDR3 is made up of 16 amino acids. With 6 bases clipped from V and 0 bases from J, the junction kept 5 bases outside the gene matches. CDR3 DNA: TGTGCCAGCAGCTTCACTAGCGGGGGGTACCAAGAGACCCAGTACTTC. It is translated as CASSFTSGGYQETQYF.

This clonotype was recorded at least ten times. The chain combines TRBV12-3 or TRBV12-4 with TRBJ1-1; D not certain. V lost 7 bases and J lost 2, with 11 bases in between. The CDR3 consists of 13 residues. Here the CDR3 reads CASTPTVNTEAFF. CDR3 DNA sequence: TGTGCCAGCACCCCGACTGTTAACACTGAAGCTTTCTTT.

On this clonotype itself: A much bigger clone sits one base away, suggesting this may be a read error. CDR3 sequence: CAGSLAFTQTQYF. The CDR3 DNA reads as TGTGCCGGCAGTTTAGCGTTCACCCAGACCCAGTACTTC. The rearrangement links TRBV12-3 or TRBV12-4 to TRBJ2-5; D might be TRBD2 (5 bases). CDR3 length equals 13 residues.

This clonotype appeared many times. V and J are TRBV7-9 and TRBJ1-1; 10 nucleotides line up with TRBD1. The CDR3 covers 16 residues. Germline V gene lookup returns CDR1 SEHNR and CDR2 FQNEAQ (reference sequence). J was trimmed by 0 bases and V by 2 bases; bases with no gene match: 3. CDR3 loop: CASSLWTGGLNTEAFF. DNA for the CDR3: TGTGCCAGCAGCTTATGGACAGGGGGACTGAACACTGAAGCTTTCTTT.

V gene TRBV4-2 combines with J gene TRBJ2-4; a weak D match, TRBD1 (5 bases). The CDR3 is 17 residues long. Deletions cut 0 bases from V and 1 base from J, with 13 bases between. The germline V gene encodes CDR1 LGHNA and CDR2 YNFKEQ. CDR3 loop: CASSQDRVLAAKNIQYF. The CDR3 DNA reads TGTGCCAGCAGCCAAGACAGGGTCCTGGCGGCCAAAAACATTCAGTACTTC.

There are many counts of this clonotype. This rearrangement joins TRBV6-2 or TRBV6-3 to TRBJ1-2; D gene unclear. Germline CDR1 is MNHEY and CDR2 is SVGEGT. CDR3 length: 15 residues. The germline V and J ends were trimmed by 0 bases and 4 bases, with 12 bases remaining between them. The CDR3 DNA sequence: TGTGCCAGCAGTTACTCCATAGTCGACTCCTATGGCTACACCTTC. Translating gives CASSYSIVDSYGYTF.

The CDR3 DNA sequence: TGCAGCGTTGATAACCGCCTGAAGCAGTTCTTC. It is translated as CSVDNRLKQFF. The chain combines TRBV29-1 with TRBJ2-1, with D uncertain. Trimming took off 3 bases at V and 11 bases at J, with 11 bases between the two ends. CDR3 length equals 11 residues. The germline CDR1 and CDR2 sequences are SQVTM and ANQGSEA.

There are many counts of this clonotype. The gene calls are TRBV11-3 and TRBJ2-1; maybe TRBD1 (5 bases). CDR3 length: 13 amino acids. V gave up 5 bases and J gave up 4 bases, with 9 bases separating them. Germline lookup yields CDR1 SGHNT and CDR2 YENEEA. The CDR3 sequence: CASSVTEYNEQFF. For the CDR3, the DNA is TGTGCCAGCAGCGTGACAGAATACAATGAGCAGTTCTTC.

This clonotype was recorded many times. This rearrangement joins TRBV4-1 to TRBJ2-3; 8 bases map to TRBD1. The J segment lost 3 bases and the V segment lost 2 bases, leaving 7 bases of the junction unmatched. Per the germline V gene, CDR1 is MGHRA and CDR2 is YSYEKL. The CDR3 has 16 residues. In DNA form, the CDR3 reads TGCGCCAGCAGCCAACGGACAGGGATGGTAACAGATACGCAGTATTTT. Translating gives CASSQRTGMVTDTQYF.

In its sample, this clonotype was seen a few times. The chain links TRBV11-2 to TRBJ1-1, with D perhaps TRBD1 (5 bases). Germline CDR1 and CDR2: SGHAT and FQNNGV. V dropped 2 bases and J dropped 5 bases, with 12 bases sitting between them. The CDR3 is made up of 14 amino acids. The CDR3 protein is CASSLLNRGTEAFF. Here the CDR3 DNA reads TGTGCCAGCAGCTTATTGAATCGGGGGACTGAAGCTTTCTTT.

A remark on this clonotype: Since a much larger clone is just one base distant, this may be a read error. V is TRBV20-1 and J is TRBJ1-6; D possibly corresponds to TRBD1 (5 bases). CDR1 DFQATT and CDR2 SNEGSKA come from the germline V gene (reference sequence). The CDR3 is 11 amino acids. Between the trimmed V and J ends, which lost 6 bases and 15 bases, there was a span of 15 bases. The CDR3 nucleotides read TGCAGTGCCAAAAACCAGGGAATCCTCCACTTT. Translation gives CSAKNQGILHF.

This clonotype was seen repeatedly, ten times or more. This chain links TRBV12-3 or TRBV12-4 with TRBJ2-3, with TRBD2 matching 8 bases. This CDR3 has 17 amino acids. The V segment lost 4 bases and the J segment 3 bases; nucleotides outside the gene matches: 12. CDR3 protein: CASSSRLSGSPTDTQYF. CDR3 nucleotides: TGTGCCAGCAGTTCTCGACTAAGCGGGAGTCCTACAGATACGCAGTATTTT.

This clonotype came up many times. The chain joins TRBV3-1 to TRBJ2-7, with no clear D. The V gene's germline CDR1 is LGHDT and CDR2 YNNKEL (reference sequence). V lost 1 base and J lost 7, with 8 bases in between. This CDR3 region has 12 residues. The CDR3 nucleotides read TGTGCCAGCAGCCAAGTAGTCGAAGAGCAGTACTTC. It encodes CASSQVVEEQYF.

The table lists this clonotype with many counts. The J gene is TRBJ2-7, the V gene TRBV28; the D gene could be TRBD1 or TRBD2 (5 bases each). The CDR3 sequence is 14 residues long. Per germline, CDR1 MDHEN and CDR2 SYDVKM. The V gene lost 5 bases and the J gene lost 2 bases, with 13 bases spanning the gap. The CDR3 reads CASSNRDGAYEQYF. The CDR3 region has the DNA TGTGCCAGCAGTAACCGGGACGGAGCCTACGAGCAGTACTTC.

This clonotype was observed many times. CDR3 DNA sequence: TGTGCCAGCAGCGTAGCGGACAGGGAAATAGAGACCCAGTACTTC. Translating it yields CASSVADREIETQYF. The rearrangement joins TRBV9 to TRBJ2-5, with 8 positions matching TRBD1. The CDR3 covers 15 residues. Germline-derived CDR1 and CDR2 are SGDLS and YYNGEE. Unmatched junction bases numbered 5, after V lost 0 bases and J lost 4 bases.

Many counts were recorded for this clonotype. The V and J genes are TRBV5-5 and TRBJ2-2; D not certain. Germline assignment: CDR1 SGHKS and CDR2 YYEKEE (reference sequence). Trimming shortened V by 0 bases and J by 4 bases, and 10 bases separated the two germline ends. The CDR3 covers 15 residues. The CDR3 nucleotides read TGTGCCAGCAGCTTGGCCCCCAGCCCCACCGGGGAGCTGTTTTTT. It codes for CASSLAPSPTGELFF.

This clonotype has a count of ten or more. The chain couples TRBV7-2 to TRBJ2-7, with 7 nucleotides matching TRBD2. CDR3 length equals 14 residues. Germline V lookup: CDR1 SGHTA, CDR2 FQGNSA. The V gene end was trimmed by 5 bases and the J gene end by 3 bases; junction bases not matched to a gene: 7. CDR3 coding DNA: TGTGCCAGCAGCCCAGGGACTAACCACTACGAGCAGTACTTC. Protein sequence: CASSPGTNHYEQYF.